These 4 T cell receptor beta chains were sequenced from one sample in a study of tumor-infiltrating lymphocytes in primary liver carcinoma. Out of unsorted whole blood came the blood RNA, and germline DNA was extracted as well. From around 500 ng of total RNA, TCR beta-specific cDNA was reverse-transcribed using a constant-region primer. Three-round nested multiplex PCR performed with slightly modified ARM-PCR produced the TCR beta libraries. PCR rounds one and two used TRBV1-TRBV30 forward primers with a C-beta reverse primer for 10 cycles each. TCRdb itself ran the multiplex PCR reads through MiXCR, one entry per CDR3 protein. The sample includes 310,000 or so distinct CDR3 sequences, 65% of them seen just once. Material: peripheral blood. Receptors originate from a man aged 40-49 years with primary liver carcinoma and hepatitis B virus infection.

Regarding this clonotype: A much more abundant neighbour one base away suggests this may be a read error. Here the CDR3 reads CASSLGETGRHNQPQHF. In DNA, the CDR3 is TGTGCCAGCAGTTTAGGGGAGACAGGGCGGCACAATCAGCCCCAGCATTTT. The V and J genes are TRBV12-3 or TRBV12-4 and TRBJ1-5, with 7 bases fitting TRBD1. The CDR3 sequence is 17 residues long. The V segment lost 1 base and the J segment 3 bases; nucleotides outside the gene matches: 9.

CDR3 in amino acids: CASSRVTSYEQYF. As DNA, the CDR3 is TGTGCCAGCAGCCGCGTGACCTCCTACGAGCAGTACTTC. The chain couples TRBV11-2 to TRBJ2-7; D is unresolved. The V and J ends lost 5 bases and 0 bases respectively, with 8 bases between them. The CDR3 consists of 13 residues. Germline values: CDR1 SGHAT, CDR2 FQNNGV.

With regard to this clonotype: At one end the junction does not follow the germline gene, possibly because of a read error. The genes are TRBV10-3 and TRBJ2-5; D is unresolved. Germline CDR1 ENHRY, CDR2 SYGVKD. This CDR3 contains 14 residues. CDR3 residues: CAIKGSAPQDTQYF. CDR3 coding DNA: TGTGCCATCAAAGGTTCGGCACCCCAAGATACCCAGTACTTC.

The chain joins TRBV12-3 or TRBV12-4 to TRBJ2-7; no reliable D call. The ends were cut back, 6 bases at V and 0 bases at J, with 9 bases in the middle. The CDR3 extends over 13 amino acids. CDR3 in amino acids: CASRTGGSYEQYF. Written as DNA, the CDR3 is TGTGCCAGCAGGACCGGCGGCTCCTACGAGCAGTACTTC.